The clone carrying this TCR beta chain has just a few counts. Its antigen remains unidentified. The CDR3 has 14 residues. Germline V CDR1 and CDR2: SGHKS, YYEKEE (reference sequence). With 0 bases removed from V and 4 bases from J, the gap between germline ends came to 11 bases. This entry comes from a study of response to subunit inactivated influenza vaccine. Study-level results: Each seasonal influenza vaccination, the authors suggested, recruits few new T cells.

Via MiXCR, TCRdb re-called the RT-PCR reads, giving one row per CDR3 protein. The sample includes roughly 790,000 distinct CDR3 sequences, over 20% seen only once; the top ten take 10%. The J gene is TRBJ2-7, the V gene TRBV5-5; D unresolved. Sequenced here: PBMCs from blood, sampled about 5 days after vaccination. The sequence was obtained from a man aged 50 to 59 who received an inactivated influenza vaccine. The CDR3 protein is CASSLDLYPYEQYF. The CDR3 nucleotides read TGTGCCAGCAGCTTGGATCTTTACCCTTACGAGCAGTACTTC.